This T cell receptor (beta chain) was profiled in a study of blood T cell repertoires in COVID-19. Per germline, CDR1 LNHDA and CDR2 SQIVND (reference sequence). CDR3 size: 15 residues. V gave up 4 bases and J gave up 10 bases; unmatched junction bases: 8. Only in-frame clones appear in the TCRdb table, and some are missing; sequencing was by immunoSEQ multiplex PCR. The table lists about 170,000 clones, roughly 81% of them singletons. The sample comprised peripheral blood. The source is a woman aged 80 or older with COVID-19, enrolled during active disease. The chain employs TRBV19 and TRBJ1-6; 9 bases align to TRBD1. DNA for the CDR3: TGTGCCAGTAGTACGCCCGGGACAGGGTGGTCACCCCTCCACTTT. It translates to CASSTPGTGWSPLHF.